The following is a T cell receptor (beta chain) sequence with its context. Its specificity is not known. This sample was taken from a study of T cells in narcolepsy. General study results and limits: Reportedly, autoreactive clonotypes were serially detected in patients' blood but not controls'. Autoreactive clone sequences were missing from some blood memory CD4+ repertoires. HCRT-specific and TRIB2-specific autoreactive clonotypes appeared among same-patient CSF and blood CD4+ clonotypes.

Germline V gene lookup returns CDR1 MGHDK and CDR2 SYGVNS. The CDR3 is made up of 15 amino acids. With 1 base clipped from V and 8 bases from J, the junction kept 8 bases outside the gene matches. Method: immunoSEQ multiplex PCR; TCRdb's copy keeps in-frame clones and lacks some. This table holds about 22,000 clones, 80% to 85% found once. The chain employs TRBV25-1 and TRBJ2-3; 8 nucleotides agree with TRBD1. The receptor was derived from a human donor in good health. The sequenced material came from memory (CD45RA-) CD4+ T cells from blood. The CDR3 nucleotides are TGTGCCAGCAGTGAATCACGTGGACAGGGCGGTACGCAGTATTTT. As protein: CASSESRGQGGTQYF.